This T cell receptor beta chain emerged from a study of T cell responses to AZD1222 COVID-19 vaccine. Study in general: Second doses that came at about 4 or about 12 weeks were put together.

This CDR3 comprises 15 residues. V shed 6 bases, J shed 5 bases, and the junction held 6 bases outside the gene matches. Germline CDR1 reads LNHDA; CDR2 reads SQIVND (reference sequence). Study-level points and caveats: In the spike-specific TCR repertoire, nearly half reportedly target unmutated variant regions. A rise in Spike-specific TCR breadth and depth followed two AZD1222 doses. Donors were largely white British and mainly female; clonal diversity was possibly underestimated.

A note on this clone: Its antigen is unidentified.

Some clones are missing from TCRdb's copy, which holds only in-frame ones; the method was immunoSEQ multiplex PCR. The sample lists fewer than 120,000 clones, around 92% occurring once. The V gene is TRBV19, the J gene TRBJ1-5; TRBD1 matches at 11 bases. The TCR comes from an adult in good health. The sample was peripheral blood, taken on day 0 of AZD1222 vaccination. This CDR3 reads CASSRGQGAYQPQHF. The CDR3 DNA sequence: TGTGCCAGTAGCCGCGGACAGGGGGCCTATCAGCCCCAGCATTTT.